One sample yielded the 18 T cell receptor beta chains listed below, sequenced in a study of blood T cell repertoires in COVID-19. Method: immunoSEQ multiplex PCR; TCRdb's copy keeps in-frame clones and lacks some. The table has around 250,000 clones, approximately 80% seen once; the top ten hold approximately 9%. The specimen sequenced was peripheral blood. The source is a human donor in a cohort sampled during active COVID-19.

This sequence joins TRBV11-3 and TRBJ1-1; D is unclear. This CDR3 contains 13 residues. Germline V lookup: CDR1 SGHNT, CDR2 YENEEA. V was trimmed by 1 base and J by 4 bases, leaving 7 bases between them. The DNA of the CDR3 is TGTGCCAGCAGCTTAGGTTCTTTCACTGAAGCTTTCTTT. As protein: CASSLGSFTEAFF. The whole variable domain, filled in from reference TRBV11-3 and TRBJ1-1, reads EAGVVQSPRYKIIEKKQPVAFWCNPISGHNTLYWYLQNLGQGPELLIRYENEEAVDDSQLPKDRFSAERLKGVDSTLKIQPAELGDSAVYLCASSLGSFTEAFFGQGTRLTVV.

This clone showed up just a few times. The chain combines TRBV5-5 with TRBJ2-7; 11 bases are shared with TRBD2. Trimming at V came to 0 bases and at J to 4 bases, leaving 3 bases not matched to a gene. The CDR3 is 15 amino acids. Germline CDR1 and CDR2: SGHKS and YYEKEE (reference sequence). The CDR3 spells CASSLVLAGVYEQYF. The CDR3 DNA reads as TGTGCCAGCAGCTTGGTACTAGCGGGAGTTTACGAGCAGTACTTC.

This chain joins TRBV4-2 and TRBJ2-4; 7 positions agree with TRBD2. The CDR3 extends over 19 amino acids. Trimming removed 0 bases from V and 0 bases from J; junction bases left unmatched: 11. Germline CDR1 is LGHNA and CDR2 is YNFKEQ. The CDR3 DNA follows: TGTGCCAGCAGCCAAGAGCTCTCTTCGGCGGGAGAAGCCAAAAACATTCAGTACTTC. Translated, it gives CASSQELSSAGEAKNIQYF.

This chain connects TRBV11-2 to TRBJ1-3; D is ambiguous. Deletions cut 6 bases from V and 3 bases from J, with 9 bases between. CDR3 length: 13 residues. The V gene's germline CDR1 is SGHAT and CDR2 FQNNGV. CDR3 DNA sequence: TGTGCCAGCAGTCGAGTTTATGGAAACACCATATATTTT. This codes for CASSRVYGNTIYF.

The V call is TRBV28, the J call TRBJ2-1; TRBD2 matches at 11 bases. The V and J ends lost 8 bases and 6 bases, in that order; junction bases with no gene match: 3. The CDR3 is made up of 13 amino acids. Germline V gene data show CDR1 as MDHEN and CDR2 as SYDVKM. The CDR3 nucleotides are TGTGCCAGCCGACTAGCGGGGCTCAATGAGCAGTTCTTC. Protein sequence: CASRLAGLNEQFF.

This CDR3 reads CASSSDGTGYTDTQYF. Here the CDR3 DNA reads TGCGCCAGCAGCTCCGACGGAACAGGATACACAGATACGCAGTATTTT. The chain combines TRBV5-1 with TRBJ2-3, with D possibly being TRBD1 (5 bases). V was shortened by 3 bases and J by 2 bases, with 16 bases between the two germline ends. Germline V gene lookup returns CDR1 SGHRS and CDR2 YFSETQ. This CDR3 is built from 16 residues.

V usage is TRBV10-3 and J usage is TRBJ2-5; D remains unclear. Trimming pared 0 bases from V and 2 bases from J, leaving 4 bases between. The length of the CDR3 is 13 residues. Germline assignment: CDR1 ENHRY and CDR2 SYGVKD. This chain's CDR3 is CAISESAQETQYF. DNA of the CDR3: TGTGCCATCAGTGAGTCTGCGCAAGAGACCCAGTACTTC.

The chain has TRBV7-3 and TRBJ2-1, with 9 bases fitting TRBD1. CDR1 is SGHTA, CDR2 FQGTGA, per germline. J was trimmed by 8 bases and V by 6 bases; bases with no gene match: 8. The CDR3 is made up of 14 amino acids. CDR3 in DNA: TGTGCCAGCAGTCGAGACAGGGGGATCGATGAGCAGTTCTTC. It encodes CASSRDRGIDEQFF.

V is TRBV24-1 and J is TRBJ2-5; D is ambiguous. Germline values: CDR1 KGHDR, CDR2 SFDVKD. Trimming cost V 3 bases and J 4 bases, with 11 bases left between them. This CDR3 has 14 residues. The CDR3 DNA is TGTGCCACCAGTGATCCACTCAATCCAGAGACCCAGTACTTC. It yields the protein CATSDPLNPETQYF.

The chain joins TRBV19 to TRBJ2-2; D perhaps matches TRBD2 (6 bases). Germline V gene data show CDR1 as LNHDA and CDR2 as SQIVND (reference sequence). Deletions cut 0 bases from V and 7 bases from J, with 12 bases between. The CDR3 has 15 residues. CDR3 in DNA: TGTGCCAGTAGTATAGATGCGGGGATCGGCGGGGAGCTGTTTTTT. Residues: CASSIDAGIGGELFF.

CDR3 sequence: CASILAGGYTGELFF. The CDR3 nucleotides are TGTGCCAGCATACTAGCGGGAGGGTACACCGGGGAGCTGTTTTTT. V usage is TRBV6-5 and J usage is TRBJ2-2, with 13 bases aligning to TRBD2. CDR1 MNHEY and CDR2 SVGAGI come from the germline V gene. The CDR3 is 15 amino acids. Losses at the gene ends were 7 bases for V and 3 bases for J; bases not matched to a gene: 2.

J is TRBJ1-1 and V is TRBV3-1 (or the pseudogene TRBV3-2); D is uncertain. This CDR3 spans 11 amino acids. V dropped 4 bases and J dropped 7 bases, with 7 bases sitting between them. Germline V lookup: CDR1 LGHDT, CDR2 YNNKEL (reference sequence). Written as DNA, the CDR3 is TGTGCCAGCAGCCGCGATGTTGAAGCTTTCTTT. Protein: CASSRDVEAFF.

CDR3 in DNA: TGTGCCAGCAGCTTTTACCGGGACAGGGGGCCTGGCTACACCTTC. Its protein product is CASSFYRDRGPGYTF. J is TRBJ1-2 and V is TRBV7-2, with TRBD1 identical over 12 bases. Germline CDR1 is SGHTA and CDR2 is FQGNSA. The V and J ends lost 3 bases and 7 bases, in that order; junction bases with no gene match: 6. The CDR3 sequence is 15 residues long. Drawing the rest from reference TRBV7-2 and TRBJ1-2, the complete variable domain is GAGVSQSPSNKVTEKGKDVELRCDPISGHTALYWYRQSLGQGLEFLIYFQGNSAPDKSGLPSDRFSAERTGGSVSTLTIQRTQQEDSAVYLCASSFYRDRGPGYTFGSGTRLTVV.

V and J are TRBV28 and TRBJ2-2, with D unresolved. The CDR3 length is 14 residues. Germline assignment: CDR1 MDHEN and CDR2 SYDVKM. With 6 bases removed from V and 5 bases from J, the gap between germline ends came to 13 bases. The CDR3 loop reads CASSRLSATGELFF. DNA for the CDR3: TGTGCCAGCAGCCGACTTTCCGCGACCGGGGAGCTGTTTTTT.

The chain combines TRBV6-4 with TRBJ2-5, with a weak D call TRBD2 (6 bases). CDR1 is MRHNA and CDR2 is SNTAGT in the germline V gene. The CDR3 has 13 amino acids. Trimming removed 3 bases at V and 5 bases at J, with 10 bases between. The CDR3 coding sequence is TGTGCCAGCAGTGAGATTCGGGGGGAGACCCAGTACTTC. It translates to CASSEIRGETQYF.

The chain combines TRBV19 with TRBJ2-3, with D perhaps matching TRBD1 (6 bases). Trimming removed 4 bases at V and 2 bases at J, with 10 bases between. The CDR3 is 14 amino acids. Germline V CDR1 and CDR2: LNHDA, SQIVND (reference sequence). The CDR3 loop is CASSKGHHTDTQYF. The CDR3 bases are TGTGCCAGTAGTAAGGGACACCACACAGATACGCAGTATTTT.

V usage is TRBV19 and J usage is TRBJ1-2; D is unclear. V was clipped by 3 bases and J by 3 bases, with 8 bases between them. The germline V gene has CDR1 LNHDA and CDR2 SQIVND (reference sequence). The CDR3 extends over 13 amino acids. This chain's CDR3 is CASSIGQDYGYTF. In DNA, the CDR3 is TGTGCCAGTAGTATTGGGCAGGACTATGGCTACACCTTC.

The J gene is TRBJ2-7, the V gene TRBV4-2; D possibly corresponds to TRBD1 (6 bases). The V gene's germline CDR1 is LGHNA and CDR2 YNFKEQ. V was cut by 2 bases and J by 2 bases, with 10 bases left in between. The CDR3 is made up of 14 amino acids. The CDR3 region is CASSQSGTPYEQYF. CDR3 bases: TGTGCCAGCAGCCAATCCGGGACACCCTACGAGCAGTACTTC.